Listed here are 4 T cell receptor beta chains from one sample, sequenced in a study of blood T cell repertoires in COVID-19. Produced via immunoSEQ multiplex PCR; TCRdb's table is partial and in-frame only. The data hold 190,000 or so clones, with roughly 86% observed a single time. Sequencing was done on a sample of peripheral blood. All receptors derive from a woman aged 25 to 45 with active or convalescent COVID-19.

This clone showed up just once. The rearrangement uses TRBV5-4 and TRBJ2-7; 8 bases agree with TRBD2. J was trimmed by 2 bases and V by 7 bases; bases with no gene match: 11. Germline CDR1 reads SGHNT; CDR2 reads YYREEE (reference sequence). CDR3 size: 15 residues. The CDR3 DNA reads TGTGCCAGCTCCGGAAGCGCGGGACTAGCCTACGAGCAGTACTTC. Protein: CASSGSAGLAYEQYF.

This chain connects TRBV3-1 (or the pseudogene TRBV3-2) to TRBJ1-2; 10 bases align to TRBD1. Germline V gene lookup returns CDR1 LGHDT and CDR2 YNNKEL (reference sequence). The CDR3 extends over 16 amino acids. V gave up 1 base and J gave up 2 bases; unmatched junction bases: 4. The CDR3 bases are TGTGCCAGCAGCCAAGGTAGACAGGGGGCCAACTATGGCTACACCTTC. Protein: CASSQGRQGANYGYTF.

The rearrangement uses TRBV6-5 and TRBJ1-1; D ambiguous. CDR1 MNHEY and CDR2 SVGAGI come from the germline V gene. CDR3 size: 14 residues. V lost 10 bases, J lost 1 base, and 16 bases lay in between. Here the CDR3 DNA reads TGTGCCACCATTTATTTACAGCCGAACACTGAAGCTTTCTTT. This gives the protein CATIYLQPNTEAFF.

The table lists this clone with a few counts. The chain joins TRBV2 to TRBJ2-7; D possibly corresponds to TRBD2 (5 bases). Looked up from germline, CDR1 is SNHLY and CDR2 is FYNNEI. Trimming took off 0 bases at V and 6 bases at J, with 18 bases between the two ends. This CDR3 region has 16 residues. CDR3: CASSEAKSGGPGEQYF. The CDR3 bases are TGTGCCAGCAGTGAAGCAAAGAGCGGAGGACCAGGCGAGCAGTACTTC.